A single sample gave rise to the 20 T cell receptor beta chains below, sequenced in a study of blood T cell repertoires in COVID-19. Assay: immunoSEQ multiplex PCR; the TCRdb copy retains only in-frame clones and omits some. The profile covers 40,000 to 55,000 clones, with roughly 89% appearing a single time and about 27% taken by the ten largest. The source material was peripheral blood. The receptors derive from a human donor in a cohort sampled during active COVID-19.

The chain combines TRBV5-6 with TRBJ2-7; TRBD1 matches 9 bases. The CDR3 has 17 residues. Germline V gives CDR1 SGHDT, CDR2 YYEEEE. Unmatched junction bases numbered 11, after V lost 4 bases and J lost 0 bases. DNA of the CDR3: TGTGCCAGCAGCCAACATTCGGGACAGGGTTTCTCCTACGAGCAGTACTTC. It encodes CASSQHSGQGFSYEQYF.

This clone was picked up one time. The chain couples TRBV7-3 to TRBJ1-1, with D maybe TRBD1 (6 bases). CDR1 SGHTA and CDR2 FQGTGA come from the germline V gene. Trimming stripped 5 bases from V and 1 base from J, with 11 bases between. The CDR3 is made up of 14 amino acids. The CDR3 loop is CASSQGTSNTEAFF. The CDR3 region has the DNA TGTGCCAGCAGCCAAGGGACATCGAACACTGAAGCTTTCTTT.

This sequence joins TRBV5-1 and TRBJ2-1; 8 positions match TRBD2. CDR1 is SGHRS and CDR2 is YFSETQ in the germline V gene. J was trimmed by 10 bases and V by 4 bases; bases with no gene match: 7. The CDR3 length is 13 residues. The CDR3 DNA is TGCGCCAGCAGCCTCGGGACTAGTCAAGAGCAGTTCTTC. It translates to CASSLGTSQEQFF.

This clone was recorded a few times. V usage is TRBV11-3 and J usage is TRBJ2-3; 13 bases agree with TRBD2. In germline, CDR1 is SGHNT, CDR2 YENEEA. The CDR3 totals 17 residues. V shed 5 bases, J shed 0 bases, and the junction held 5 bases outside the gene matches. CDR3 DNA: TGTGCCAGCAGCCCGGGACTAGCGGGAACTAGCACAGATACGCAGTATTTT. Amino acids: CASSPGLAGTSTDTQYF.

The chain uses TRBV30 and TRBJ1-6; tentative D call: TRBD1 (5 bases). Germline lookup yields CDR1 GTSNPN and CDR2 SVGIG (reference sequence). The germline V and J ends were trimmed by 6 bases and 7 bases, with 13 bases remaining between them. The CDR3 is made up of 13 amino acids. The CDR3 DNA follows: TGTGCCTGCAATTGGGGCTTCAATTCACCCCTCCACTTT. It yields the protein CACNWGFNSPLHF. The full variable domain, in which reference TRBV30 and TRBJ1-6 provide the parts outside the CDR3, is SQTIHQWPATLVQPVGSPLSLECTVEGTSNPNLYWYRQAAGRGLQLLFYSVGIGQISSEVPQNLSASRPQDRQFILSSKKLLLSDSGFYLCACNWGFNSPLHFGNGTRLTVT.

The chain couples TRBV15 to TRBJ2-3, with 8 nucleotides matching TRBD2. This CDR3 contains 16 residues. Germline loops: CDR1 LNHNV, CDR2 YYDKDF (reference sequence). J lost 0 bases, V lost 3 bases, and 5 bases had no gene match. Here the CDR3 reads CATSSDPSGSTDTQYF. CDR3 DNA sequence: TGTGCCACCAGCAGTGACCCTAGCGGGAGCACAGATACGCAGTATTTT.

The CDR3 DNA is TGTGCCAGCAGCCCGCCGGGGGGAGGGAGGACTAATGAAAAACTGTTTTTT. This codes for CASSPPGGGRTNEKLFF. The chain couples TRBV7-2 to TRBJ1-4; a possible D gene is TRBD1 (5 bases). The CDR3 is made up of 17 amino acids. The germline V and J ends were trimmed by 5 bases and 2 bases, with 18 bases remaining between them. Germline CDR1 SGHTA, CDR2 FQGNSA.

Comments on this clone: The junction shows a germline mismatch at one end, possibly a read error. The sample contains more than one DNA sequence encoding this CDR3. The chain carries TRBV15 and TRBJ2-7; 9 bases line up with TRBD1. This CDR3 is built from 16 residues. Germline V gene lookup returns CDR1 LNHNV and CDR2 YYDKDF (reference sequence). DNA of the CDR3: TGTGCCACCAGCAGAGATGACAGGGGGGAGGCCTACGAGCAGTACTTT. It specifies CATSRDDRGEAYEQYF.

V is TRBV19 and J is TRBJ2-3; 15 bases line up with TRBD2. CDR1 is LNHDA and CDR2 is SQIVND in the germline V gene (reference sequence). V lost 6 bases, J lost 2 bases, and 3 bases stayed unmatched. This CDR3 spans 16 amino acids. CDR3 region: CASSGTSGRSTDTQYF. The CDR3 DNA reads TGTGCCAGTAGCGGGACTAGCGGGAGGTCCACAGATACGCAGTATTTT. Full variable domain (rest looked up from reference TRBV19 and TRBJ2-3): DGGITQSPKYLFRKEGQNVTLSCEQNLNHDAMYWYRQDPGQGLRLIYYSQIVNDFQKGDIAEGYSVSREKKESFPLTVTSAQKNPTAFYLCASSGTSGRSTDTQYFGPGTRLTVL.

The table lists this clone with a count of one. The CDR3 sequence: CTSSRRLAGGPGVGDTQYF. CDR3 nucleotide sequence: TGCACCAGCAGCCGCCGACTAGCGGGAGGGCCGGGTGTGGGAGATACGCAGTATTTT. The genes are TRBV1 and TRBJ2-3; the tabulated D call, TRBD2, remains unverified against the DNA. TRBV1 has pseudogene status. The CDR3 spans 19 residues.

The chain employs TRBV7-9 and TRBJ1-5; 7 bases map to TRBD1. V trimming: 5 bases; J trimming: 4 bases; junction bases outside the gene matches: 5. The germline V gene encodes CDR1 SEHNR and CDR2 FQNEAQ (reference sequence). The CDR3 runs 14 residues. The CDR3 DNA follows: TGTGCCAGCAGCCCCTGGGACAGAAATCAGCCCCAGCATTTT. This sequence encodes CASSPWDRNQPQHF.

V usage is TRBV12-1 and J usage is TRBJ2-7; the D call in the table, TRBD2, was not verified against the DNA. TRBV12-1 is a known pseudogene. The CDR3 loop spans 13 amino acids. The CDR3 here is CASSYWVAEEQYF. The CDR3 nucleotides are TGTGCCAGCAGCTATTGGGTCGCGGAGGAGCAGTACTTC.

V gene TRBV9 combines with J gene TRBJ2-5; 9 bases are shared with TRBD2. Per germline, CDR1 SGDLS and CDR2 YYNGEE. The CDR3 has 16 residues. V shed 4 bases and J 2 bases; nucleotides not matched to a gene: 9. The CDR3 spells CASSYSSGGYQETQYF. DNA of the CDR3: TGTGCCAGCAGCTATAGCAGCGGGGGGTATCAAGAGACCCAGTACTTC. The variable domain in full, with the rest retrieved from reference TRBV9 and TRBJ2-5, is DSGVTQTPKHLITATGQRVTLRCSPRSGDLSVYWYQQSLDQGLQFLIQYYNGEERAKGNILERFSAQQFPDLHSELNLSSLELGDSALYFCASSYSSGGYQETQYFGPGTRLLVL.

CDR3 loop: CASSVRTDTQYF. CDR3 DNA sequence: TGTGCCAGCAGCGTACGTACAGATACGCAGTATTTT. The chain recombines TRBV9 with TRBJ2-3; D is ambiguous. Looked up from germline, CDR1 is SGDLS and CDR2 is YYNGEE. The CDR3 is made up of 12 amino acids. V gave up 1 base and J gave up 3 bases, with 3 bases separating them.

The gene calls are TRBV5-1 and TRBJ2-7; 13 nucleotides line up with TRBD2. V gave up 0 bases and J gave up 3 bases; unmatched junction bases: 0. The CDR3 has 15 amino acids. Germline loops: CDR1 SGHRS, CDR2 YFSETQ. This chain's CDR3 is CASSLGTSGSYEQYV. In DNA, the CDR3 is TGCGCCAGCAGCTTGGGGACTAGCGGGAGCTACGAGCAGTACGTC.

The J gene is TRBJ1-1, the V gene TRBV18, with 8 bases identical to TRBD1. Germline V gene lookup returns CDR1 KGHSH and CDR2 LQKENI. There are 15 residues in the CDR3. The V segment lost 6 bases and the J segment 1 base; nucleotides outside the gene matches: 7. CDR3 in amino acids: CASSPGQGQNTEAFF. In DNA form, the CDR3 reads TGTGCCAGCTCCCCAGGACAGGGTCAGAACACTGAAGCTTTCTTT.

The rearrangement joins TRBV28 to TRBJ1-5, with 8 bases matching TRBD1. Germline trimming cut 8 bases from V and 7 bases from J; bases unmatched to any gene: 13. The germline CDR1 and CDR2 sequences are MDHEN and SYDVKM. CDR3 length: 15 residues. CDR3 sequence (DNA): TGTGCCAGCCTTGAATCCCGACAGGGGCCCCAGCCCCAGCATTTT. Protein: CASLESRQGPQPQHF.

The chain couples TRBV19 to TRBJ1-1, with D hard to call. The CDR3 is 13 residues long. V was trimmed by 8 bases and J by 3 bases, leaving 13 bases between them. Germline V gene sequence: CDR1 LNHDA, CDR2 SQIVND (reference sequence). This chain's CDR3 is CASSDGRHTEAFF. The DNA for the CDR3 is TGTGCCAGTTCCGATGGGAGACACACTGAAGCTTTCTTT.

The gene calls are TRBV6-4 and TRBJ2-2; 7 bases are a match to TRBD1. Germline V gene sequence: CDR1 MRHNA, CDR2 SNTAGT. Trimming cost V 8 bases and J 4 bases; bases outside gene matches: 7. This CDR3 is 14 amino acids long. CDR3: CASGVGGPTGELFF. The CDR3 coding sequence is TGTGCCAGCGGGGTAGGGGGCCCCACCGGGGAGCTGTTTTTT.

The J gene is TRBJ2-7, the V gene TRBV4-2; TRBD2 might be the D (6 bases). CDR1 and CDR2 (germline): LGHNA, YNFKEQ. V dropped 4 bases and J dropped 0 bases, with 16 bases sitting between them. This CDR3 spans 16 amino acids. The CDR3 DNA follows: TGTGCCAGCAGCCCCGGGCGTAGCGGTAGCTCCTACGAGCAGTACTTC. Translated, it gives CASSPGRSGSSYEQYF.